The next 14 T cell receptor beta chains were all read from a single sample in a study of tumor-infiltrating lymphocytes in oesophageal squamous cell carcinoma. TCRdb re-called the reads with MiXCR, one entry per CDR3 protein. The sample has 9,500 to 12,000 distinct CDR3 sequences; roughly 60% are singletons. Sequenced input: blood. These receptor sequences come from a female donor with esophageal squamous cell carcinoma.

The CDR3 DNA sequence: TGTGCCAGCAGTTACCAGCGGAGCACAGATACGCAGTATTTT. As protein: CASSYQRSTDTQYF. The chain is built from TRBV12-3 or TRBV12-4 and TRBJ2-3; maybe TRBD2 (5 bases). The ends were cut back, 4 bases at V and 0 bases at J, with 8 bases in the middle. This CDR3 has 14 amino acids.

The chain is built from TRBV7-2 and TRBJ2-2; D gene ambiguous. This CDR3 has 15 residues. Germline V CDR1 and CDR2: SGHTA, FQGNSA. V lost 8 bases and J 3 bases, leaving 16 bases between the germline ends. The CDR3 DNA follows: TGTGCCAGCTGTCTTGAGACGGTTGACACCGGGGAGCTGTTTTTT. This translates into CASCLETVDTGELFF.

The chain links TRBV7-2 to TRBJ2-3; 8 bases are a match to TRBD1. The CDR3 sequence is 14 residues long. Trimming cost V 5 bases and J 4 bases; bases outside gene matches: 5. Germline V gene sequence: CDR1 SGHTA, CDR2 FQGNSA. The CDR3 DNA is TGTGCCAGCAGCACCGACAGGGGTGCAGATACGCAGTATTTT. Translating it yields CASSTDRGADTQYF.

The chain is built from TRBV7-9 and TRBJ1-1, with TRBD1 matching over 7 bases. V shed 3 bases and J 3 bases; nucleotides not matched to a gene: 1. The CDR3 has 13 residues. Germline-derived CDR1 and CDR2 are SEHNR and FQNEAQ (reference sequence). The CDR3 region is CASSFTGDTEAFF. The CDR3 DNA follows: TGTGCCAGCAGCTTTACAGGGGACACTGAAGCTTTCTTT. Together with reference TRBV7-9 and TRBJ1-1, the CDR3 gives the full variable domain: DTGVSQNPRHKITKRGQNVTFRCDPISEHNRLYWYRQTLGQGPEFLTYFQNEAQLEKSRLLSDRFSAERPKGSFSTLEIQRTEQGDSAMYLCASSFTGDTEAFFGQGTRLTVV.

V is TRBV7-2 and J is TRBJ2-5; possible D gene TRBD2, 7 bases. In germline, CDR1 is SGHTA, CDR2 FQGNSA. V lost 8 bases to trimming and J lost 11 bases, with 21 bases between them. This CDR3 contains 13 residues. The CDR3 protein is CASRVRERGEQYF. CDR3 bases: TGTGCCAGCCGTGTGCGGGAGAGGGGGGAGCAGTACTTC.

The rearrangement links TRBV12-3 or TRBV12-4 to TRBJ1-4, with 9 nucleotides matching TRBD1. After removal of 4 bases from V and 8 bases from J, the junction contained 8 bases not matched to a gene. The CDR3 is 15 residues long. CDR3 amino acids: CASSSTGTGSEKLFF. CDR3 coding DNA: TGTGCCAGCAGTTCAACCGGGACAGGGTCAGAAAAACTGTTTTTT.

V usage is TRBV11-2 and J usage is TRBJ2-1; D might be TRBD2 (6 bases). The germline V and J ends were trimmed by 3 bases and 5 bases, with 14 bases remaining between them. The CDR3 length is 15 residues. CDR1 is SGHAT, CDR2 FQNNGV, per germline. The CDR3 protein is CASSFGGLYHNEQFF. In DNA, the CDR3 is TGTGCCAGCAGCTTCGGAGGACTATACCACAATGAGCAGTTCTTC.

The J gene is TRBJ1-2, the V gene TRBV7-2, with TRBD1 identical over 7 bases. Trimming removed 4 bases from V and 3 bases from J; junction bases left unmatched: 14. Germline lookup yields CDR1 SGHTA and CDR2 FQGNSA. This CDR3 has 17 residues. CDR3 DNA sequence: TGTGCCAGCAGCTCGCAAACCGGGACAGTTAGGGACTATGGCTACACCTTC. Amino acid sequence: CASSSQTGTVRDYGYTF. The variable domain in full, completed from reference TRBV7-2 and TRBJ1-2, reads GAGVSQSPSNKVTEKGKDVELRCDPISGHTALYWYRQSLGQGLEFLIYFQGNSAPDKSGLPSDRFSAERTGGSVSTLTIQRTQQEDSAVYLCASSSQTGTVRDYGYTFGSGTRLTVV.

This clonotype is a singleton in its sample. This chain links TRBV12-3 or TRBV12-4 with TRBJ2-1, with D tentatively TRBD1 or TRBD2 (6 bases each). Trimming cost V 6 bases and J 9 bases, with 24 bases left between them. The CDR3 is 16 residues long. In nucleotides, the CDR3 is TGTGCCAGCAGCAAGCTACAGGGAGCCGGGAGTGGTGAGCAGTTCTTC. It specifies CASSKLQGAGSGEQFF.

The CDR3 loop is CASSRQLGGMNTEAFF. The CDR3, as DNA: TGTGCCAGCAGCCGTCAGTTAGGTGGGATGAACACTGAAGCTTTCTTT. The chain links TRBV7-3 to TRBJ1-1; D is ambiguous. Looked up from germline, CDR1 is SGHTA and CDR2 is FQGTGA. The CDR3 runs 16 residues. V shed 5 bases and J shed 0 bases, with 16 bases lying between them.

This clonotype has only a few counts. The rearrangement links TRBV7-3 to TRBJ2-5; the D gene is possibly TRBD2 (6 bases). The end of the DNA fits TRBJ2-1 better, so the J call may be wrong. Germline CDR1 SGHTA, CDR2 FQGTGA. The CDR3 covers 15 residues. The CDR3 region has the DNA TGTGCCAGCAGCTTGTTGGGTGGGACTTACAATGAGCAGTTCTTC. Translation gives CASSLLGGTYNEQFF.

This clonotype was seen at least ten times. It is likely a read error, because the conserved phenylalanine at the end of the CDR3 is missing. The DNA is left out, because the CDR3 cannot be placed on it with certainty; the CDR3 is given as TCRdb lists it. The CDR3 reads CASRPSGGSYEQYFGS. The chain couples TRBV7-3 to TRBJ2-7. The CDR3 is 16 amino acids long, termini counted. Germline values: CDR1 SGHTA, CDR2 FQGTGA.

The J gene is TRBJ2-7, the V gene TRBV7-8, with unresolved D. The CDR3 runs 14 residues. Between the trimmed V and J ends, which lost 5 bases and 1 base, there was a span of 12 bases. CDR1 and CDR2 from the germline V gene are SGHVS and FQNEAQ. The CDR3 nucleotides are TGTGCCAGCAGCCGCACGGCGGCGTCCTACGAGCAGTACTTC. Translation gives CASSRTAASYEQYF.

There are a few counts of this clonotype. The V and J genes are TRBV7-8 and TRBJ2-7; D is ambiguous. V lost 5 bases and J 5 bases, leaving 22 bases between the germline ends. Germline assignment: CDR1 SGHVS and CDR2 FQNEAQ. The length of the CDR3 is 16 residues. DNA of the CDR3: TGTGCCAGCAGCCAGACCCTGTCGAACCCTTTGAACGAGCAGTACTTC. Translating it yields CASSQTLSNPLNEQYF.